The 22 T cell receptor beta chains below were found in one sample sequenced in a study of beta chain features in type 1 diabetes listed by TCRdb under 2018. These receptors have no known antigen. The library was built by means of the immunoSEQ multiplex PCR assay. The entire isolated RNA was reverse transcribed using the High Capacity cDNA Reverse Transcription Kit, and thus expressed TCRB transcripts were sequenced. Here the immuneACCESS table is served through TCRdb, limited to in-frame sequences with V and J called. Missing clones are a known gap in these copies; in checked studies unresolved V genes cover under half, and the rest lacks a known reason. The sample table records about 41,000 clones; 66% of these occur just once. The ten biggest clones cover about 1.7% of the sample. On the study overall, not on this receptor specifically: In all four CD4+ subsets, TCRB CDR3 length was moderately but significantly shorter in type 1 diabetes patients.

The sample consisted of Tregs from blood. The label giving this sample's cell subset or site can be read as: regulatory CD4+ T cells. Every receptor here comes from a man in his thirties or forties with type 1 diabetes. Some clones in this sample may be carry-over from other donors' samples.

The chain employs TRBV28 and TRBJ2-1; TRBD2 agrees at 7 bases. CDR1 and CDR2 (germline): MDHEN, SYDVKM. V lost 2 bases to trimming and J lost 9 bases; unmatched junction nucleotides: 4. There are 13 residues in the CDR3. CDR3 residues: CASSLAGVVEQFF. The CDR3 DNA sequence: TGTGCCAGCAGTTTAGCGGGGGTTGTTGAGCAGTTCTTC.

This clone was counted between two and nine times. The chain combines TRBV25-1 with TRBJ2-7; D is perhaps TRBD2 (5 bases). This CDR3 spans 13 amino acids. The germline gives CDR1 MGHDK, CDR2 SYGVNS. Deletions cut 4 bases from V and 4 bases from J, with 11 bases between. CDR3 sequence (DNA): TGTGCCAGCAGTGCTCGGGGAATGTACGAGCAGTACTTC. It yields the protein CASSARGMYEQYF.

The chain is built from TRBV11-1 and TRBJ1-1; no clear D gene. Trimming left V 3 bases short and J 5 bases short, with 10 bases between. The germline gives CDR1 SGHAT, CDR2 FQDESV (reference sequence). The CDR3 spans 13 residues. CDR3 DNA: TGTGCCAGCAGCTTCTCATTCGGGACTGAAGCTTTCTTT. This encodes CASSFSFGTEAFF.

This chain connects TRBV5-1 to TRBJ1-3; weak D call: TRBD1 (6 bases). Trimming pared 4 bases from V and 0 bases from J, leaving 11 bases between. The CDR3 totals 15 residues. The germline V gene has CDR1 SGHRS and CDR2 YFSETQ. CDR3 amino acids: CASSPEGVSGNTIYF. In DNA form, the CDR3 reads TGCGCCAGCAGCCCAGAGGGGGTCTCTGGAAACACCATATATTTT.

V gene TRBV11-2 combines with J gene TRBJ2-7; 8 bases line up with TRBD1. CDR3 length: 19 amino acids. The germline CDR1 and CDR2 sequences are SGHAT and FQNNGV. V dropped 5 bases and J dropped 0; count of bases not matched to a gene: 18. The CDR3 DNA reads as TGTGCCAGCAGCGTATCGGGACAGGTTATAGCTTGGAGCTCCTACGAGCAGTACTTC. Its protein product is CASSVSGQVIAWSSYEQYF. The full variable domain, its missing parts supplied by reference TRBV11-2 and TRBJ2-7, is EAGVAQSPRYKIIEKRQSVAFWCNPISGHATLYWYQQILGQGPKLLIQFQNNGVVDDSQLPKDRFSAERLKGVDSTLKIQPAKLEDSAVYLCASSVSGQVIAWSSYEQYFGPGTRLTVT.

This chain connects TRBV11-2 to TRBJ1-6; D uncertain. V lost 0 bases and J lost 5, with 8 bases in between. The CDR3 extends over 15 amino acids. Germline-derived CDR1 and CDR2 are SGHAT and FQNNGV. The CDR3 loop reads CASSLDTKDNSPLHF. DNA of the CDR3: TGTGCCAGCAGCTTAGATACTAAAGATAATTCACCCCTCCACTTT.

The gene calls are TRBV7-2 and TRBJ2-7; D unclear. The V end lost 5 bases, the J end lost 3 bases, and 11 bases lay between the germline ends. Germline CDR1 is SGHTA and CDR2 is FQGNSA. There are 13 residues in the CDR3. DNA for the CDR3: TGTGCCAGCAGCAAGCCCGGAGACTACGAGCAGTACTTC. It is translated as CASSKPGDYEQYF.

The genes are TRBV7-3 and TRBJ2-1; 13 nucleotides match TRBD2. CDR3 length equals 15 residues. CDR1 is SGHTA and CDR2 is FQGTGA in the germline V gene. V shed 2 bases, J shed 5 bases, and the junction held 0 bases outside the gene matches. The CDR3 DNA sequence: TGTGCCAGCAGCTTAGGACTAGCGGGGGACAATGAGCAGTTCTTC. Protein: CASSLGLAGDNEQFF.

This rearrangement joins TRBV5-4 to TRBJ2-5, with a possible D match to TRBD2 (5 bases). V lost 1 base and J lost 11, with 18 bases in between. The germline V gene encodes CDR1 SGHNT and CDR2 YYREEE (reference sequence). This CDR3 is 14 amino acids long. CDR3 in DNA: TGTGCCAGCAGCTTGTTATTGGCGTCGGAGGAGCAGTACTTC. Its translation: CASSLLLASEEQYF.

This CDR3 is CASSLQGPVGGELFF. In DNA, the CDR3 is TGTGCCAGCAGTCTACAGGGCCCCGTGGGCGGGGAGCTGTTTTTT. This rearrangement joins TRBV2 to TRBJ2-2; maybe TRBD1 (6 bases). Germline V lookup: CDR1 SNHLY, CDR2 FYNNEI. Trimming removed 5 bases at V and 7 bases at J, with 17 bases between. This CDR3 has 15 amino acids.

The chain is built from TRBV6-1 and TRBJ1-2; no clear D. Germline V gives CDR1 MNHNS, CDR2 SASEGT. This CDR3 region has 14 residues. Trimming removed 1 base from V and 7 bases from J, with 13 bases in between. Here the CDR3 DNA reads TGTGCCAGCAGTGAAGGCCCCCGTAGTCTTGGCTACACCTTC. This sequence encodes CASSEGPRSLGYTF.

V and J are TRBV18 and TRBJ2-5, with 14 bases fitting TRBD2. Germline loops: CDR1 KGHSH, CDR2 LQKENI. This CDR3 spans 18 amino acids. With V trimmed by 3 bases and J by 7 bases, 13 bases remained unmatched. As DNA, the CDR3 is TGTGCCAGCTCACCGATCCCGGGACTAGCGGGGGCCCCCTCGACCCAGTACTTC. It yields the protein CASSPIPGLAGAPSTQYF.

V usage is TRBV7-8 and J usage is TRBJ1-3, with 7 nucleotides matching TRBD1. The junction had 5 bases not matched to a gene; V was cut back by 6 bases and J by 3 bases. This CDR3 is built from 14 residues. Germline assignment: CDR1 SGHVS and CDR2 FQNEAQ. CDR3 bases: TGTGCCAGCAGTCACAGGGGTTTTGGAAACACCATATATTTT. Translated: CASSHRGFGNTIYF.

This chain uses TRBV4-1 with TRBJ2-3, with D perhaps TRBD2 (7 bases). Germline V gene sequence: CDR1 MGHRA, CDR2 YSYEKL. V lost 7 bases and J lost 7, with 18 bases in between. CDR3 size: 14 residues. CDR3 region: CASMRGGLQNTQYF. DNA for the CDR3: TGCGCCAGCATGAGGGGGGGCCTACAAAATACGCAGTATTTT.

The chain employs TRBV7-2 and TRBJ2-7, with D tentatively TRBD1 (5 bases). The CDR3 loop spans 15 amino acids. Per germline, CDR1 SGHTA and CDR2 FQGNSA. The V and J ends lost 1 base and 2 bases respectively, with 12 bases between them. CDR3 in amino acids: CASSLGWGETYEQYF. The CDR3 DNA is TGTGCCAGCAGCTTAGGGTGGGGCGAAACCTACGAGCAGTACTTC.

This rearrangement joins TRBV7-2 to TRBJ2-6; tentative D call: TRBD1 (5 bases). Germline V CDR1 and CDR2: SGHTA, FQGNSA. Trimming pared 1 base from V and 7 bases from J, leaving 20 bases between. The CDR3 is 18 residues long. CDR3 sequence (DNA): TGTGCCAGCAGCTTAGTAGGGGTGGGGCCCTCCTCAGCCAACGTCCTGACTTTC. This gives the protein CASSLVGVGPSSANVLTF.

The chain combines TRBV29-1 with TRBJ1-1, with 7 nucleotides matching TRBD1. This CDR3 comprises 14 residues. Looked up from germline, CDR1 is SQVTM and CDR2 is ANQGSEA. V gave up 1 base and J gave up 6 bases; unmatched junction bases: 8. The CDR3 loop reads CSVEGGGALAEAFF. In DNA, the CDR3 is TGCAGCGTTGAAGGAGGGGGCGCGTTGGCTGAAGCTTTCTTT.

The chain is built from TRBV6-5 and TRBJ2-3; D is possibly TRBD1 (5 bases). The CDR3 has 14 amino acids. The germline CDR1 and CDR2 sequences are MNHEY and SVGAGI. V dropped 6 bases and J dropped 0 bases, with 10 bases sitting between them. The CDR3 sequence is CASRGPLSTDTQYF. Written as DNA, the CDR3 is TGTGCCAGCAGGGGGCCACTAAGCACAGATACGCAGTATTTT.

The rearrangement links TRBV4-2 to TRBJ1-1; 7 bases map to TRBD1. The CDR3 sequence is 15 residues long. V dropped 6 bases and J dropped 0; count of bases not matched to a gene: 7. In germline, CDR1 is LGHNA, CDR2 YNFKEQ. The CDR3, as DNA: TGTGCCAGCAGACCGAACAGGGGCCTGAACACTGAAGCTTTCTTT. The encoded protein is CASRPNRGLNTEAFF.

This clone has more than one count but fewer than ten. The CDR3 bases are TGTGCCACCCGGACGGCGCTAAGCGGGGGGATTGCCTACGAGCAGTACTTC. It is translated as CATRTALSGGIAYEQYF. The chain employs TRBV28 and TRBJ2-5, with 9 bases aligning to TRBD2. The J call may be incorrect, as the DNA end agrees better with TRBJ2-7. CDR3 length: 17 amino acids. Germline CDR1 reads MDHEN; CDR2 reads SYDVKM.

The genes are TRBV18 and TRBJ2-7; 8 positions match TRBD1. Trimming took 6 bases from V and 5 from J; bases not matched to a gene: 3. The germline V gene encodes CDR1 KGHSH and CDR2 LQKENI. The length of the CDR3 is 12 residues. DNA of the CDR3: TGTGCCAGCTCCCGACAGGGGAACGAGCAGTACTTC. Protein: CASSRQGNEQYF.

The chain links TRBV5-1 to TRBJ2-3, with 7 bases aligning to TRBD2. In germline, CDR1 is SGHRS, CDR2 YFSETQ. V was clipped by 6 bases and J by 2 bases; unmatched bases: 9. The CDR3 is 15 amino acids. CDR3 in DNA: TGCGCCAGCACCTCGGGGGGTACCCTCACAGATACGCAGTATTTT. It translates to CASTSGGTLTDTQYF. The full variable domain, rest sourced from reference TRBV5-1 and TRBJ2-3, is KAGVTQTPRYLIKTRGQQVTLSCSPISGHRSVSWYQQTPGQGLQFLFEYFSETQRNKGNFPGRFSGRQFSNSRSEMNVSTLELGDSALYLCASTSGGTLTDTQYFGPGTRLTVL.